This T cell receptor (beta chain) was obtained from a study of blood T cell repertoires in COVID-19. Study context: Donors in the United States, Italy and Spain gave samples during acute or convalescent COVID-19. From T cells, B-cell-depleted T cells, or PBMCs came the material, which was cDNA or gDNA.

This clone occurred a few times. In the study's own analysis: Reference gene primers were amplified, and this amplification served to estimate nucleated cell counts. The assay was immunoSEQ multiplex PCR, and TCRdb's table has in-frame clones only and misses some. The DNA gave D and trimming, while V, J and clone size come from that table. This sample has about 210,000 clones, with less than 85% found just once. Per the germline V gene, CDR1 is SGHNT and CDR2 is YYREEE (reference sequence). V shed 0 bases and J 3 bases; nucleotides not matched to a gene: 10. The CDR3 covers 18 residues. This sequence was found in an older woman with acute or convalescent COVID-19. The chain joins TRBV5-4 to TRBJ2-4, with 9 bases aligning to TRBD2. The sequencing input was peripheral blood. DNA of the CDR3: TGTGCCAGCAGCTTGGGTGGGGCTCTAGCGGGGATCAAAAACATTCAGTACTTC. The encoded protein is CASSLGGALAGIKNIQYF.